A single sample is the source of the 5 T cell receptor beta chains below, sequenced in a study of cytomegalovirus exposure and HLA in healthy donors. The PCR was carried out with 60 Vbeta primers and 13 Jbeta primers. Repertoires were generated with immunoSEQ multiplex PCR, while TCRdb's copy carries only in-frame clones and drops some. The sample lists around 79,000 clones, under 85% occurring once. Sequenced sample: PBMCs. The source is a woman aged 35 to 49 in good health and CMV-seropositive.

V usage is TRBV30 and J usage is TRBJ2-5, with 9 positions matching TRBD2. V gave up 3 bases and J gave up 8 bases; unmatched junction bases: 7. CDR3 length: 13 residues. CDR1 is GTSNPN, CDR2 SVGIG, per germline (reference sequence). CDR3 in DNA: TGTGCCTGGAGACATAGCGGGGGAAGTACCCAGTACTTC. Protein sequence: CAWRHSGGSTQYF.

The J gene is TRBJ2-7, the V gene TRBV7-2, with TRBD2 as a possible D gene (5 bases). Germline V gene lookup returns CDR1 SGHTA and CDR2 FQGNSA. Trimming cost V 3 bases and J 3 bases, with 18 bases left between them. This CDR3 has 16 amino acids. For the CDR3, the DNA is TGTGCCAGCAGCTTGGACCCGGGAAGTCAAGGCTACGAGCAGTACTTC. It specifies CASSLDPGSQGYEQYF.

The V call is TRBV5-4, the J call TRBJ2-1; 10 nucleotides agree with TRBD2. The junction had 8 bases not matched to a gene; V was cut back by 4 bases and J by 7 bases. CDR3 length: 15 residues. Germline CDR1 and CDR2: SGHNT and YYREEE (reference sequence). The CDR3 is CASSPGLANSNEQFF. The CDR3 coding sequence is TGTGCCAGCAGCCCGGGACTAGCGAACTCGAATGAGCAGTTCTTC.

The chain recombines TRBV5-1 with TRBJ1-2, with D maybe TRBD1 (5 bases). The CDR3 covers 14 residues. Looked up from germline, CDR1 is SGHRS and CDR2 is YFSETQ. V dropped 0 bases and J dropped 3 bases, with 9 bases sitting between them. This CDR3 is CASSLADRYYGYTF. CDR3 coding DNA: TGCGCCAGCAGCTTGGCCGACAGATACTATGGCTACACCTTC. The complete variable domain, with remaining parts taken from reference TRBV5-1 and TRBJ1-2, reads KAGVTQTPRYLIKTRGQQVTLSCSPISGHRSVSWYQQTPGQGLQFLFEYFSETQRNKGNFPGRFSGRQFSNSRSEMNVSTLELGDSALYLCASSLADRYYGYTFGSGTRLTVV.

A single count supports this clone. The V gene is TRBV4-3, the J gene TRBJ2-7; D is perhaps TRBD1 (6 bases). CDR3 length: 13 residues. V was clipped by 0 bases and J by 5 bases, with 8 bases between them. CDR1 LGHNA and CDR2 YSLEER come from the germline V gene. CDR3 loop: CASSQDRGHEQYF. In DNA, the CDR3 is TGCGCCAGCAGCCAAGACAGGGGCCACGAGCAGTACTTC.